The 26 T cell receptor beta chains below come from one sample, sequenced in a study of blood T cell repertoires in COVID-19. The repertoire was sequenced with immunoSEQ multiplex PCR; TCRdb's copy has only in-frame clones and lacks some. This table holds about 190,000 clones, approximately 84% found once. Sequencing was done on a sample of PBMCs or T cells enriched from blood (not recorded which). These receptors were taken from a woman aged 25 to 39 who had recovered from COVID-19.

This chain's CDR3 is CASRALGSNQPQHF. The DNA of the CDR3 is TGTGCCAGCAGGGCCCTAGGCAGCAATCAGCCCCAGCATTTT. The chain couples TRBV6-5 to TRBJ1-5; D call uncertain. Germline V lookup: CDR1 MNHEY, CDR2 SVGAGI. The CDR3 covers 14 residues. The V and J ends lost 6 bases and 1 base respectively, with 10 bases between them.

The chain links TRBV5-5 to TRBJ1-2; no reliable D call. CDR3 length: 16 residues. V lost 4 bases to trimming and J lost 7 bases, with 23 bases between them. Germline CDR1 SGHKS, CDR2 YYEKEE (reference sequence). As DNA, the CDR3 is TGTGCCAGCAGCCCCGACACAGCAGCCTTCGGATTTGGCTACACCTTC. Its translation is CASSPDTAAFGFGYTF.

Written as DNA, the CDR3 is TGCGCCAGCAGCTCTCAGGTGATCACTGAAGCTTTCTTT. Residues: CASSSQVITEAFF. V is TRBV5-1 and J is TRBJ1-1; D is undetermined. The V end lost 3 bases, the J end lost 4 bases, and 10 bases lay between the germline ends. Germline assignment: CDR1 SGHRS and CDR2 YFSETQ. The CDR3 extends over 13 amino acids. Using reference TRBV5-1 and TRBJ1-1 for the parts outside the CDR3, the full variable domain is KAGVTQTPRYLIKTRGQQVTLSCSPISGHRSVSWYQQTPGQGLQFLFEYFSETQRNKGNFPGRFSGRQFSNSRSEMNVSTLELGDSALYLCASSSQVITEAFFGQGTRLTVV.

This chain connects TRBV6-6 to TRBJ1-1; the match to TRBD1 covers 10 bases. Germline lookup yields CDR1 MNHNY and CDR2 SVGAGI (reference sequence). V lost 2 bases, J lost 5 bases, and 5 bases stayed unmatched. The CDR3 covers 15 residues. In nucleotides, the CDR3 is TGTGCCAGCAGTTACGACGGGACAGGGGTTACTGAAGCTTTCTTT. This codes for CASSYDGTGVTEAFF.

J is TRBJ1-3 and V is TRBV3-1 (or the pseudogene TRBV3-2), with D possibly TRBD1 on 5 matching bases. The V gene lost 5 bases and the J gene lost 4 bases, with 9 bases spanning the gap. CDR1 is LGHDT and CDR2 is YNNKEL in the germline V gene (reference sequence). This CDR3 has 13 amino acids. This chain's CDR3 is CASSYQGGNTIYF. DNA of the CDR3: TGTGCCAGCAGCTACCAGGGAGGAAACACCATATATTTT.

This clone was picked up a small number of times. J is TRBJ1-5 and V is TRBV20-1, with TRBD1 identical over 10 bases. The CDR3 is made up of 19 amino acids. Trimming cost V 3 bases and J 2 bases; bases outside gene matches: 16. Germline V gene sequence: CDR1 DFQATT, CDR2 SNEGSKA (reference sequence). CDR3 nucleotides: TGCAGTGCTAGTGTCCCGGGACAGGGGAGTTCGTTGCGCAATCAGCCCCAGCATTTT. Protein sequence: CSASVPGQGSSLRNQPQHF.

This clone showed up just a few times. This chain connects TRBV6-5 to TRBJ1-2, with D uncertain. This CDR3 has 14 residues. Looked up from germline, CDR1 is MNHEY and CDR2 is SVGAGI. The V end was cut by 5 bases, the J end by 5 bases, with 15 bases between. The CDR3 nucleotides are TGTGCCAGCAGTCCGCCGAACAGCGGATATGGCTACACCTTC. This encodes CASSPPNSGYGYTF.

The J gene is TRBJ2-7, the V gene TRBV10-2; TRBD2 matches at 13 bases. The CDR3 spans 15 residues. The junction had 7 bases not matched to a gene; V was cut back by 8 bases and J by 3 bases. CDR1 is WSHSY, CDR2 SAAADI, per germline. CDR3 protein: CASFDGTSGNYEQYV. For the CDR3, the DNA is TGCGCCAGCTTTGACGGGACTAGCGGGAACTACGAGCAGTACGTC.

The chain joins TRBV19 to TRBJ1-1, with 7 positions matching TRBD1. After removal of 6 bases from V and 5 bases from J, the junction contained 12 bases not matched to a gene. The CDR3 spans 15 residues. Germline V gives CDR1 LNHDA, CDR2 SQIVND (reference sequence). The CDR3 DNA sequence: TGTGCCAGTAGGGATGGAAGCCAGGGGGGAACTGAAGCTTTCTTT. Translating gives CASRDGSQGGTEAFF.

The chain uses TRBV2 and TRBJ1-1; perhaps TRBD1 as D (6 bases). CDR3 size: 14 residues. The V end lost 7 bases, the J end lost 1 base, and 13 bases lay between the germline ends. CDR1 and CDR2 from the germline V gene are SNHLY and FYNNEI. In DNA form, the CDR3 reads TGTGCCAGCAAACCAGGGGAAGGGAACACTGAAGCTTTCTTT. It specifies CASKPGEGNTEAFF. Drawing the rest from reference TRBV2 and TRBJ1-1, the complete variable domain is EPEVTQTPSHQVTQMGQEVILRCVPISNHLYFYWYRQILGQKVEFLVSFYNNEISEKSEIFDDQFSVERPDGSNFTLKIRSTKLEDSAMYFCASKPGEGNTEAFFGQGTRLTVV.

The rearrangement joins TRBV29-1 to TRBJ1-4; perhaps TRBD1 as D (5 bases). Germline V gene data show CDR1 as SQVTM and CDR2 as ANQGSEA. The CDR3 is 14 residues long. The V end lost 7 bases, the J end lost 3 bases, and 15 bases lay between the germline ends. CDR3 nucleotide sequence: TGCAGCGGACGGGGGACTGGTCCTAATGAAAAACTGTTTTTT. Protein sequence: CSGRGTGPNEKLFF.

The CDR3 protein is CASSRRRADFYGYTF. The CDR3 region has the DNA TGTGCCAGCAGCCGCCGGAGGGCTGACTTTTATGGCTACACCTTC. This chain connects TRBV5-6 to TRBJ1-2; D is unresolved. The CDR3 loop spans 15 amino acids. CDR1 SGHDT and CDR2 YYEEEE come from the germline V gene. The V gene lost 4 bases and the J gene lost 5 bases, with 18 bases spanning the gap.

V and J are TRBV7-9 and TRBJ1-3; D gene unclear. The germline gives CDR1 SEHNR, CDR2 FQNEAQ (reference sequence). This CDR3 is 13 amino acids long. V lost 7 bases, J lost 4 bases, and 11 bases lay in between. The chain's CDR3 is CASTPTHGNTIYF. In DNA form, the CDR3 reads TGTGCCAGCACCCCGACACACGGAAACACCATATATTTT.

V and J are TRBV2 and TRBJ1-1, with D possibly TRBD1 on 5 matching bases. V shed 11 bases and J shed 3 bases, with 10 bases lying between them. CDR1 and CDR2 (germline): SNHLY, FYNNEI. The CDR3 is 11 residues long. Here the CDR3 reads CARDRDTEAFF. CDR3 coding DNA: TGTGCCCGAGACAGAGACACTGAAGCTTTCTTT.

J is TRBJ2-3 and V is TRBV11-2; 9 bases line up with TRBD2. J was trimmed by 0 bases and V by 6 bases; bases with no gene match: 10. The CDR3 is made up of 17 amino acids. Germline V CDR1 and CDR2: SGHAT, FQNNGV. In nucleotides, the CDR3 is TGTGCCAGCAGGCCCTTAGCGGGAGTTGGGAGCACAGATACGCAGTATTTT. Amino acids: CASRPLAGVGSTDTQYF.

This clone has just one count. The J gene is TRBJ1-2, the V gene TRBV5-6, with 7 bases aligning to TRBD1. CDR1 is SGHDT, CDR2 YYEEEE, per germline. The CDR3 extends over 16 amino acids. The V gene end was trimmed by 4 bases and the J gene end by 5 bases; junction bases not matched to a gene: 14. The CDR3 is CASSGGQRMRGYGYTF. CDR3 DNA sequence: TGTGCCAGCAGCGGGGGACAGAGGATGCGGGGTTATGGCTACACCTTC.

The genes are TRBV29-1 and TRBJ2-1, with 14 bases that match TRBD2. This CDR3 has 13 residues. The V gene end was trimmed by 5 bases and the J gene end by 9 bases; junction bases not matched to a gene: 3. CDR1 is SQVTM, CDR2 ANQGSEA, per germline. CDR3 in amino acids: CSVSGLAGGEQFF. Here the CDR3 DNA reads TGCAGCGTTTCCGGACTAGCGGGAGGTGAGCAGTTCTTC.

The gene calls are TRBV5-6 and TRBJ1-5, with 9 bases lining up with TRBD1. The CDR3 totals 15 residues. Germline V gene data show CDR1 as SGHDT and CDR2 as YYEEEE. The V and J ends lost 0 bases and 9 bases, in that order; junction bases with no gene match: 7. The DNA of the CDR3 is TGTGCCAGCAGCTTGGGACAGGGGGATTATTGGCCCCAGCATTTT. As protein: CASSLGQGDYWPQHF.

The sample holds one count of this clone. The chain joins TRBV3-1 (or the pseudogene TRBV3-2) to TRBJ2-3, with TRBD2 as a possible D gene (7 bases). Germline CDR1 and CDR2: LGHDT and YNNKEL (reference sequence). V gave up 5 bases and J gave up 2 bases, with 14 bases separating them. The CDR3 spans 15 residues. The CDR3 coding sequence is TGTGCCAGCAGCGACCGGGGGGCCCACACAGATACGCAGTATTTT. Translating gives CASSDRGAHTDTQYF.

This clone is medium-sized. The junction does not match germline at one end; this may be a read error. This chain joins TRBV27 and TRBJ1-4; a possible D gene is TRBD1 (5 bases). CDR3 size: 16 residues. CDR1 and CDR2 (germline): MNHEY, SMNVEV (reference sequence). The CDR3 bases are TGTGCCAGCATTTTAAGGCAGGGATTAGCTAATGAAAAACTGTTTTTT. It codes for CASILRQGLANEKLFF.

The chain links TRBV6-5 to TRBJ1-1; no clear D. Per the germline V gene, CDR1 is MNHEY and CDR2 is SVGAGI. V shed 9 bases and J shed 8 bases, with 13 bases lying between them. The CDR3 extends over 11 amino acids. DNA of the CDR3: TGTGCCAGACCCTTTCTATCCGAAGCTTTCTTT. Encoded protein: CARPFLSEAFF.

The rearrangement joins TRBV28 to TRBJ2-3; TRBD2 agrees at 8 bases. The CDR3 is 16 amino acids. Germline trimming cut 0 bases from V and 2 bases from J; bases unmatched to any gene: 4. The germline gives CDR1 MDHEN, CDR2 SYDVKM. In DNA form, the CDR3 reads TGTGCCAGCAGTTTATGGGCGACTAGCGACACAGATACGCAGTATTTT. This translates into CASSLWATSDTDTQYF.

The V gene is TRBV14, the J gene TRBJ1-4; no clear D. The CDR3 has 18 amino acids. V shed 1 base and J shed 4 bases, with 19 bases lying between them. CDR1 and CDR2 from the germline V gene are SGHDN and FVKESK. This CDR3 is CASSQGVRVTSLNEKLFF. For the CDR3, the DNA is TGTGCCAGCAGCCAAGGTGTGAGGGTGACGAGCCTTAATGAAAAACTGTTTTTT.

This clone was counted a few times. V usage is TRBV10-3 and J usage is TRBJ1-3; a possible D gene is TRBD1 (5 bases). Trimming pared 0 bases from V and 5 bases from J, leaving 11 bases between. From germline, CDR1 is ENHRY and CDR2 SYGVKD. This CDR3 comprises 15 residues. CDR3 residues: CAISESGGMRNTIYF. For the CDR3, the DNA is TGTGCCATCAGTGAGTCGGGGGGAATGAGAAACACCATATATTTT.

V is TRBV7-3 and J is TRBJ2-5, with TRBD2 identical over 13 bases. Per germline, CDR1 SGHTA and CDR2 FQGTGA. This CDR3 is 18 amino acids long. With V trimmed by 5 bases and J by 5 bases, 14 bases remained unmatched. In DNA, the CDR3 is TGTGCCAGCAGCCTTGGACTAGCGGGAGTTGGTGGTTTGGAGACCCAGTACTTC. This codes for CASSLGLAGVGGLETQYF.

This clone was counted a few times. The rearrangement links TRBV7-9 to TRBJ2-3; 8 bases match TRBD1. The CDR3 runs to 17 residues. Germline values: CDR1 SEHNR, CDR2 FQNEAQ (reference sequence). Trimming cost V 5 bases and J 5 bases; bases outside gene matches: 15. CDR3 residues: CASSQGATGGHGDTQYF. The CDR3 DNA is TGTGCCAGCAGCCAAGGGGCTACAGGGGGACATGGAGATACGCAGTATTTT. The entire variable domain, with the rest obtained from reference TRBV7-9 and TRBJ2-3, is as follows: DTGVSQNPRHKITKRGQNVTFRCDPISEHNRLYWYRQTLGQGPEFLTYFQNEAQLEKSRLLSDRFSAERPKGSFSTLEIQRTEQGDSAMYLCASSQGATGGHGDTQYFGPGTRLTVL.